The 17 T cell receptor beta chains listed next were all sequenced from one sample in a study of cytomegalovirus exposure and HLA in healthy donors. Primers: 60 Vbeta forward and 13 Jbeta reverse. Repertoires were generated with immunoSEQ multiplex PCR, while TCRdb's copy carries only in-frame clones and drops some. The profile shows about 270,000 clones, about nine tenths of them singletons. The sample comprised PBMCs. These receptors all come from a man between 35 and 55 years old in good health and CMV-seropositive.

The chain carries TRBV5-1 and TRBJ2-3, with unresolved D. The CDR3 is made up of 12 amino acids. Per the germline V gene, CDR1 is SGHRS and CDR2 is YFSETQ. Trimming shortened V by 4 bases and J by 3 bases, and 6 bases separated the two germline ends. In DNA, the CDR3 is TGCGCCAGCAGCAGCCGTACAGATACGCAGTATTTT. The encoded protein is CASSSRTDTQYF.

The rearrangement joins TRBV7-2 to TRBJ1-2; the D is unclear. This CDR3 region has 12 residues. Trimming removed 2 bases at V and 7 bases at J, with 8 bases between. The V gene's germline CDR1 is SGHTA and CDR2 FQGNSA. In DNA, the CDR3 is TGTGCCAGCAGCTTAATGTCTCCTGGCTACACCTTC. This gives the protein CASSLMSPGYTF. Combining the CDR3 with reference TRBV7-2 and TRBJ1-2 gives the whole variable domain GAGVSQSPSNKVTEKGKDVELRCDPISGHTALYWYRQSLGQGLEFLIYFQGNSAPDKSGLPSDRFSAERTGGSVSTLTIQRTQQEDSAVYLCASSLMSPGYTFGSGTRLTVV.

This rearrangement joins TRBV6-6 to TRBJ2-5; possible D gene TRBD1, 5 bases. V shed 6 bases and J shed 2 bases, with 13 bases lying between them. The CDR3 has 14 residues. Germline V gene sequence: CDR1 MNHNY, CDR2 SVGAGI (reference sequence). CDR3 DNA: TGTGCCAGCAGAGCCTTTGACAGACAAGAGACCCAGTACTTC. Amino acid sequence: CASRAFDRQETQYF.

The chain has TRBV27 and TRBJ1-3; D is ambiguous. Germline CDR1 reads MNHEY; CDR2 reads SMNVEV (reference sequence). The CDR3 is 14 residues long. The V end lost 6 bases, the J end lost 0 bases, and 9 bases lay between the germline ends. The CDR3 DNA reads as TGTGCCAGCAGCCCGTTTATCTCTGGAAACACCATATATTTT. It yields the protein CASSPFISGNTIYF.

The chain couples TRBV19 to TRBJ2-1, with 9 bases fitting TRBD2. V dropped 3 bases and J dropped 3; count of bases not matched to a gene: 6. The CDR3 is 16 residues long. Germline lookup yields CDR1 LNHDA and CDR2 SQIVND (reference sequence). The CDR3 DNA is TGTGCCAGTAGTATGGCGGGAGGGCCCCTCTACAATGAGCAGTTCTTC. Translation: CASSMAGGPLYNEQFF.

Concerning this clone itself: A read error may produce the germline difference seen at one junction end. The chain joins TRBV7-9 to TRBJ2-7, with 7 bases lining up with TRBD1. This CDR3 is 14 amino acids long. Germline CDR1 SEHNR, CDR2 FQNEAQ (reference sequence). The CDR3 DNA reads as TGTTCCAGCAGCTTAAGTACAGGGGCCAGCGAGCAGTACTTC. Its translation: CSSSLSTGASEQYF.

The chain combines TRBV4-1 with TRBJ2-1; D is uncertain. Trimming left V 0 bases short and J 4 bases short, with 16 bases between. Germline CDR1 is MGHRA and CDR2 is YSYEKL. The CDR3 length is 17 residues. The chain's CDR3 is CASSQEMGQRLYNEQFF. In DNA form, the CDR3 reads TGCGCCAGCAGCCAAGAAATGGGTCAGAGACTTTACAATGAGCAGTTCTTC.

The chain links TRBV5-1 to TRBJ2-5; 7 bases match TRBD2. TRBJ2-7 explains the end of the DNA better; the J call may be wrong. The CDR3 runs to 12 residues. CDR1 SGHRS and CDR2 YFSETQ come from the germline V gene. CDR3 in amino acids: CASSSAGDEQYF. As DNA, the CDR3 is TGCGCCAGCAGCTCTGCGGGAGACGAGCAGTACTTC.

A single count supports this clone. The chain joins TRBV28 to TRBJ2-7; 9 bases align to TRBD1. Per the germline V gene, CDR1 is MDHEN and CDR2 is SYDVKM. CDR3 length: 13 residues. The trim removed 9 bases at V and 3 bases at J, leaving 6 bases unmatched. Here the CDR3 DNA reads TGTGCCAGTCTTGGGACAGGGATCTACGAGCAGTACTTC. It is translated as CASLGTGIYEQYF.

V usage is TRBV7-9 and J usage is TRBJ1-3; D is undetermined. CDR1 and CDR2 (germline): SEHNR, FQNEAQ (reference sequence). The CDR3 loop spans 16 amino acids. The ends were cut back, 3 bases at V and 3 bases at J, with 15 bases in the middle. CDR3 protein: CASSFRGIVGGNTIYF. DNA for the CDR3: TGTGCCAGCAGCTTCAGAGGAATAGTAGGTGGAAACACCATATATTTT. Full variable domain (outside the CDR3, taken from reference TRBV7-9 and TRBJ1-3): DTGVSQNPRHKITKRGQNVTFRCDPISEHNRLYWYRQTLGQGPEFLTYFQNEAQLEKSRLLSDRFSAERPKGSFSTLEIQRTEQGDSAMYLCASSFRGIVGGNTIYFGEGSWLTVV.

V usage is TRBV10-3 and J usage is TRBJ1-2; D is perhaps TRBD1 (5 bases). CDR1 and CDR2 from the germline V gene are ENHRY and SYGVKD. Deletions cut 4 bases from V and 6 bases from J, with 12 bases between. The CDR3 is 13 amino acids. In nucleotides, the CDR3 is TGTGCCATCAGTGTTCAGGGTTATGATGGCTACACCTTC. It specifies CAISVQGYDGYTF.

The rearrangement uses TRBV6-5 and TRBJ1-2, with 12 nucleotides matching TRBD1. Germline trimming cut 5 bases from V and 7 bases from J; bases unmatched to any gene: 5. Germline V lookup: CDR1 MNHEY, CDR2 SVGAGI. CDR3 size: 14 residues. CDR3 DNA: TGTGCCAGCAGTCCGGGACAGGGGGCTTTTGGCTACACCTTC. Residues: CASSPGQGAFGYTF.

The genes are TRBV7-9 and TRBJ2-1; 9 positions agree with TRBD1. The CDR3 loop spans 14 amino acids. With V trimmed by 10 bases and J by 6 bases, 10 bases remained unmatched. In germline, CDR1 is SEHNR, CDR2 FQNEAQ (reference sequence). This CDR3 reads CAIPGQGYSNEQFF. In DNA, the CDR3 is TGTGCCATCCCGGGACAGGGATATAGCAATGAGCAGTTCTTC.

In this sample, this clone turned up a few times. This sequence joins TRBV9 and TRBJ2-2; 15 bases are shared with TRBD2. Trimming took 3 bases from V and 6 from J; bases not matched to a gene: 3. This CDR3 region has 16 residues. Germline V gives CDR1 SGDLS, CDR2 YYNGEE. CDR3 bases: TGTGCCAGCAGCGCCGGACTAGCGGGAGGGGCCGGGGAGCTGTTTTTT. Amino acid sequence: CASSAGLAGGAGELFF.

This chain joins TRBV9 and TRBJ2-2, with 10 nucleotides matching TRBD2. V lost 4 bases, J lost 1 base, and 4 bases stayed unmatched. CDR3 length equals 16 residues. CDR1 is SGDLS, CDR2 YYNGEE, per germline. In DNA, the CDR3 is TGTGCCAGCAGCTCAAGACTAGCGGGGAACACCGGGGAGCTGTTTTTT. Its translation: CASSSRLAGNTGELFF.

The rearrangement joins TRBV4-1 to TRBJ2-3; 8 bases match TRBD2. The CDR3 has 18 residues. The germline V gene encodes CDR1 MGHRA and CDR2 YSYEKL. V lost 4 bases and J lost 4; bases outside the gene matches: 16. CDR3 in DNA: TGCGCCAGCAGCCGGGGGGGCTTAGCGCGGGAGGTTCCAGATACGCAGTATTTT. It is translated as CASSRGGLAREVPDTQYF.

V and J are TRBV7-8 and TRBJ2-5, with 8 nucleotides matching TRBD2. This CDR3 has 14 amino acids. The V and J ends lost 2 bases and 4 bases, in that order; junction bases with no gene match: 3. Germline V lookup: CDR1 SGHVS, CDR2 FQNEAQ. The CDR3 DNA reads TGTGCCAGCAGCTTACACGGGAGGGGAGAGACCCAGTACTTC. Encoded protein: CASSLHGRGETQYF.